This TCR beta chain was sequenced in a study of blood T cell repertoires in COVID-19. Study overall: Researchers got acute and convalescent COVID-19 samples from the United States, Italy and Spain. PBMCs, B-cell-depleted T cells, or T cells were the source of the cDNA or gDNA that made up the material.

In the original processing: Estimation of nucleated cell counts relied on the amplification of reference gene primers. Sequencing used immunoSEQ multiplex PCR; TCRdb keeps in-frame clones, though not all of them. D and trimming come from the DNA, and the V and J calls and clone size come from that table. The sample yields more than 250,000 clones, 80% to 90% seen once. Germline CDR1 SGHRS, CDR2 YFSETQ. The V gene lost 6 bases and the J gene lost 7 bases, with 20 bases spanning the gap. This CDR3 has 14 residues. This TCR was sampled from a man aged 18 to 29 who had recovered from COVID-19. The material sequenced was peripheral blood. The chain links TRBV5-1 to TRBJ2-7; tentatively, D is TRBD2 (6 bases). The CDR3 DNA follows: TGCGCCAGCAACTTCCTGGGGGGATCTGAAGAGCAGTACTTC. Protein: CASNFLGGSEEQYF.